This T cell receptor (beta chain) was sequenced for a study of T-cell reconstitution after alpha-beta-depleted transplantation in children (dated by TCRdb to about 2016). With respect to the entire study: Using TCR repertoire profiling, the study followed T-cell immune reconstitution in a quantitative way in children after TCRalphabeta/CD19-depleted allogeneic hematopoietic cell transplantation.

This clonotype was observed at least ten times. What antigen it recognizes has not been identified. It has no much larger one-base neighbor in the sample; base qualities were not kept. CDR1 DFQATT and CDR2 SNEGSKA are derived from the germline V gene (reference sequence). The trim is 5 bases for V and 7 bases for J, with a gap of 20 bases between the germline ends. The CDR3 holds 14 amino acids from the cysteine to the phenylalanine. Solely the CDR3 DNA is kept, with 42 bases framed from the first base. The library was generated by PCR. Sequencing instrument: Illumina HiSeq 2500. TCR libraries were prepared with molecular barcoding, using unique molecular identifiers to normalize TCRbeta repertoire quantification. Using fastp trimming at Q25 and MiXCR clonotype assembly, TCRdb reanalyzed the public sequencing data and kept in-frame beta chains. Each entry is one CDR3 protein sequence, shown with its most common DNA and genes. In all, the sample holds around 87,000 distinct CDR3 sequences, and 7% to 10% of those were seen once. Approximately 7.2% of the sample belongs to the ten largest clones.

The material was PBMCs from the stem cell graft donor, obtained from the stem cell graft. The V and J genes are TRBV20-1 and TRBJ1-2; the D gene identity is not certain. This sequence originates from a human donor who donated a stem cell graft to a child with congenital amegakaryocytic thrombocytopenia. Here is the DNA: TGCAGTGCTCATGAGGGCGGTCGGAGGACTGGCTACACCTTC. Its protein reads: CSAHEGGRRTGYTF.